The 27 T cell receptor beta chains given below trace back to one sample, sequenced in a study of blood T cell repertoires in COVID-19. Only in-frame clones appear in the TCRdb table, and some are missing; sequencing was by immunoSEQ multiplex PCR. The table lists more than 85,000 clones, about nine tenths of them singletons. The sequenced material came from peripheral blood. The receptors stem from a woman aged 65 to 85 with acute or convalescent COVID-19.

V usage is TRBV10-1 and J usage is TRBJ1-1, with a weak D call TRBD1 (6 bases). Germline assignment: CDR1 WNHNN and CDR2 SYGVQD (reference sequence). CDR3 length: 11 residues. The V gene lost 4 bases and the J gene lost 10 bases, with 10 bases spanning the gap. CDR3: CASSGTRGAFF. Here the CDR3 DNA reads TGCGCCAGCAGTGGGACCAGGGGAGCTTTCTTT.

CDR3: CASSQDLAPLYEQYF. The CDR3 DNA is TGTGCCAGCAGCCAAGACCTAGCCCCCCTCTACGAGCAGTACTTC. V is TRBV4-2 and J is TRBJ2-7; perhaps TRBD2 as D (5 bases). From germline, CDR1 is LGHNA and CDR2 YNFKEQ. Trimming shortened V by 0 bases and J by 3 bases, and 12 bases separated the two germline ends. The CDR3 totals 15 residues.

V usage is TRBV19 and J usage is TRBJ1-5; TRBD1 matches 11 bases. The V segment lost 3 bases and the J segment 6 bases; nucleotides outside the gene matches: 7. Germline V gene sequence: CDR1 LNHDA, CDR2 SQIVND (reference sequence). The CDR3 contains 16 residues. The CDR3: CASSIISGTGGQPQHF. The CDR3 DNA is TGTGCCAGTAGTATTATTTCCGGGACAGGGGGTCAGCCCCAGCATTTT.

The chain links TRBV5-1 to TRBJ2-1; 9 nucleotides align to TRBD2. V lost 4 bases and J lost 7; bases outside the gene matches: 9. The CDR3 runs to 15 residues. Germline V CDR1 and CDR2: SGHRS, YFSETQ. The DNA of the CDR3 is TGCGCCAGCAGCCTTAGCGGGAGAGGAAGAAATGAGCAGTTCTTC. Protein: CASSLSGRGRNEQFF.

The rearrangement joins TRBV6-6 to TRBJ2-7; the D is unclear. The CDR3 is made up of 15 amino acids. Germline-derived CDR1 and CDR2 are MNHNY and SVGAGI (reference sequence). V was shortened by 3 bases and J by 1 base, with 13 bases between the two germline ends. The CDR3 here is CASSYGQSPSYEQYF. CDR3 in DNA: TGTGCCAGCAGTTATGGGCAGTCCCCATCCTACGAGCAGTACTTC.

This rearrangement joins TRBV7-9 to TRBJ2-5; 10 bases are shared with TRBD2. CDR3 length equals 15 residues. The V gene's germline CDR1 is SEHNR and CDR2 FQNEAQ (reference sequence). V shed 0 bases, J shed 4 bases, and the junction held 2 bases outside the gene matches. CDR3 amino acids: CASSLALAGTETQYF. DNA of the CDR3: TGTGCCAGCAGCTTAGCACTAGCGGGAACAGAGACCCAGTACTTC.

This clone was counted a single time. The rearrangement joins TRBV21-1 to TRBJ2-7; no DNA check was done on the table's D call, TRBD2. TRBV21-1 is a pseudogene segment. The CDR3 loop spans 14 amino acids. The CDR3 protein is CANKEWSGAYEQYV. The CDR3 nucleotides are TGTGCCAATAAAGAGTGGTCTGGAGCCTACGAGCAGTACGTC.

J is TRBJ2-7 and V is TRBV18, with D perhaps TRBD2 (6 bases). The CDR3 length is 17 residues. Between the trimmed V and J ends, which lost 1 base and 3 bases, there was a span of 19 bases. Germline values: CDR1 KGHSH, CDR2 LQKENI. This CDR3 is CASSPRILGQGGYEQYV. The CDR3 DNA reads TGTGCCAGCTCACCACGTATTTTGGGGCAGGGAGGCTACGAGCAGTACGTC.

The chain carries TRBV19 and TRBJ1-5; D not resolved. Germline V lookup: CDR1 LNHDA, CDR2 SQIVND (reference sequence). CDR3 length equals 15 residues. V lost 3 bases, J lost 2 bases, and 11 bases lay in between. The CDR3 region is CASSISAFGNQPQHF. Here the CDR3 DNA reads TGTGCCAGTAGTATTTCCGCGTTCGGCAATCAGCCCCAGCATTTT.

The genes are TRBV28 and TRBJ1-1; 9 bases line up with TRBD1. From germline, CDR1 is MDHEN and CDR2 SYDVKM. CDR3 length equals 14 residues. With 4 bases clipped from V and 1 base from J, the junction kept 1 base outside the gene matches. The CDR3 loop reads CASSSDRGNTEAFF. For the CDR3, the DNA is TGTGCCAGCAGTTCGGACAGGGGGAACACTGAAGCTTTCTTT.

A single count supports this clone. The chain couples TRBV27 to TRBJ1-1; 9 nucleotides align to TRBD1. The trim removed 2 bases at V and 4 bases at J, leaving 5 bases unmatched. CDR3 length equals 15 residues. Germline V gene lookup returns CDR1 MNHEY and CDR2 SMNVEV (reference sequence). The CDR3, as DNA: TGTGCCAGCAGTTTACGGGACAGGGTTGGCACTGAAGCTTTCTTT. Protein: CASSLRDRVGTEAFF.

A few counts support this clone. The chain has TRBV3-1 (or the pseudogene TRBV3-2) and TRBJ1-2; D is perhaps TRBD1 (5 bases). V shed 4 bases and J shed 7 bases, with 10 bases lying between them. This CDR3 comprises 12 residues. The germline V gene has CDR1 LGHDT and CDR2 YNNKEL (reference sequence). CDR3 sequence reads: CASSLGQSGYTF. For the CDR3, the DNA is TGTGCCAGCAGCCTCGGACAAAGTGGCTACACCTTC.

This clone was seen only once. This sequence joins TRBV28 and TRBJ2-7; perhaps TRBD2 as D (5 bases). Trimming removed 6 bases at V and 0 bases at J, with 15 bases between. Germline V gene lookup returns CDR1 MDHEN and CDR2 SYDVKM. The CDR3 sequence is 15 residues long. For the CDR3, the DNA is TGTGCCAGCAGGCCCACCGTCGCGGGCTCCTACGAGCAGTACGTC. Residues: CASRPTVAGSYEQYV.

This clone has just one count. The CDR3 region is CASSQELGALTQPQHF. The DNA of the CDR3 is TGTGCCAGCAGCCAAGAGCTGGGAGCTCTCACCCAGCCCCAGCATTTT. The rearrangement links TRBV3-1 (or the pseudogene TRBV3-2) to TRBJ1-5, with D uncertain. Per the germline V gene, CDR1 is LGHDT and CDR2 is YNNKEL (reference sequence). The CDR3 sequence is 16 residues long. V lost 0 bases and J 7 bases, leaving 16 bases between the germline ends.

The rearrangement uses TRBV19 and TRBJ2-6, with D possibly matching TRBD2 (6 bases). V lost 3 bases, J lost 2 bases, and 8 bases lay in between. Germline-derived CDR1 and CDR2 are LNHDA and SQIVND (reference sequence). The CDR3 runs 15 residues. The CDR3 DNA reads as TGTGCCAGTAGTATGCGGGGCACTGGGGCCAACGTCCTGACTTTC. Translated, it gives CASSMRGTGANVLTF. The variable domain in full, completed from reference TRBV19 and TRBJ2-6, reads DGGITQSPKYLFRKEGQNVTLSCEQNLNHDAMYWYRQDPGQGLRLIYYSQIVNDFQKGDIAEGYSVSREKKESFPLTVTSAQKNPTAFYLCASSMRGTGANVLTFGAGSRLTVL.

This rearrangement joins TRBV27 to TRBJ1-2; 9 bases align to TRBD1. V dropped 6 bases and J dropped 8; count of bases not matched to a gene: 16. Germline V gene lookup returns CDR1 MNHEY and CDR2 SMNVEV (reference sequence). The CDR3 is made up of 16 amino acids. The CDR3 DNA reads TGTGCCAGCAGCAACCTAGAGGGACAGGGTTTGTTCGGCTACACCTTC. Translation gives CASSNLEGQGLFGYTF.

The chain recombines TRBV29-1 with TRBJ1-2, with TRBD1 identical over 10 bases. The CDR3 contains 14 residues. CDR1 SQVTM and CDR2 ANQGSEA come from the germline V gene. V lost 4 bases and J lost 4; bases outside the gene matches: 6. The CDR3 nucleotides read TGCAGCGTTGCCCGGACAGGGGGGAGCTATGGCTACACCTTC. This translates into CSVARTGGSYGYTF.

The chain uses TRBV30 and TRBJ1-1; D unclear. Trimming took off 1 base at V and 0 bases at J, with 6 bases between the two ends. The CDR3 sequence is 13 residues long. Germline V gives CDR1 GTSNPN, CDR2 SVGIG (reference sequence). In DNA form, the CDR3 reads TGTGCCTGGAGTGCACAAATGAACACTGAAGCTTTCTTT. This encodes CAWSAQMNTEAFF.

The CDR3 region has the DNA TGCGCCAGCAAGCCAGGGGGGTATTCATTCGATGAGCAGTTCTTC. Protein product: CASKPGGYSFDEQFF. The V call is TRBV5-1, the J call TRBJ2-1; TRBD1 is a possible D gene (7 bases). Trimming took off 6 bases at V and 8 bases at J, with 21 bases between the two ends. CDR1 is SGHRS and CDR2 is YFSETQ in the germline V gene. The CDR3 contains 15 residues.

The chain combines TRBV7-9 with TRBJ2-6, with 8 nucleotides matching TRBD1. Germline V gene lookup returns CDR1 SEHNR and CDR2 FQNEAQ (reference sequence). Trimming at V came to 6 bases and at J to 2 bases, leaving 9 bases not matched to a gene. This CDR3 comprises 17 residues. DNA for the CDR3: TGTGCCAGCAGTAGACAGGGGTCCCACCCTGGGGCCAACGTCCTGACTTTC. Its protein is CASSRQGSHPGANVLTF.

This clone was detected once. The chain joins TRBV18 to TRBJ1-4; 7 bases map to TRBD1. V was pared by 3 bases and J by 2 bases, with 6 bases of the junction left unmatched. CDR3 length: 16 amino acids. Germline V gene lookup returns CDR1 KGHSH and CDR2 LQKENI. The CDR3 protein is CASSPQAQGTNEKLFF. The CDR3 bases are TGTGCCAGCTCACCGCAGGCACAGGGGACTAATGAAAAACTGTTTTTT.

The V and J genes are TRBV27 and TRBJ1-5, with TRBD1 identical over 7 bases. This CDR3 comprises 13 residues. Germline V gives CDR1 MNHEY, CDR2 SMNVEV (reference sequence). J was trimmed by 7 bases and V by 4 bases; bases with no gene match: 4. CDR3 in amino acids: CASSYRGSQPQHF. As DNA, the CDR3 is TGTGCCAGCAGTTACAGGGGAAGCCAGCCCCAGCATTTT.

The chain joins TRBV20-1 to TRBJ2-7, with D possibly matching TRBD2 (5 bases). V gave up 3 bases and J gave up 6 bases, with 9 bases separating them. CDR1 is DFQATT, CDR2 SNEGSKA, per germline (reference sequence). This CDR3 has 11 amino acids. The CDR3: CSARRSGEQYF. The CDR3 nucleotides read TGCAGTGCTAGGAGGAGCGGCGAGCAGTACTTC.

The V and J genes are TRBV4-2 and TRBJ1-5, with D tentatively TRBD1 (6 bases). The V end lost 0 bases, the J end lost 5 bases, and 17 bases lay between the germline ends. Germline CDR1 and CDR2: LGHNA and YNFKEQ. The length of the CDR3 is 17 residues. CDR3 sequence (DNA): TGTGCCAGCAGCCAAGAGGGCGGCAGGGGACGAGATCAGCCCCAGCATTTT. It specifies CASSQEGGRGRDQPQHF.

This sequence joins TRBV18 and TRBJ1-1, with a weak D call TRBD1 (5 bases). V lost 4 bases, J lost 3 bases, and 12 bases lay in between. Germline V gene data show CDR1 as KGHSH and CDR2 as LQKENI. There are 14 residues in the CDR3. This CDR3 reads CASSLTRGDTEAFF. DNA of the CDR3: TGTGCCAGCTCACTAACCCGGGGGGACACTGAAGCTTTCTTT.

The gene calls are TRBV19 and TRBJ1-5, with TRBD1 as a possible D gene (6 bases). The germline V gene encodes CDR1 LNHDA and CDR2 SQIVND (reference sequence). V was shortened by 4 bases and J by 2 bases, with 12 bases between the two germline ends. CDR3 size: 15 residues. CDR3 protein: CASSTWGQGNQPQHF. CDR3 sequence (DNA): TGTGCCAGTAGTACCTGGGGGCAGGGCAATCAGCCCCAGCATTTT.

The chain has TRBV6-5 and TRBJ1-5; TRBD1 agrees at 9 bases. This CDR3 is 13 amino acids long. After removal of 10 bases from V and 7 bases from J, the junction contained 8 bases not matched to a gene. Germline CDR1 reads MNHEY; CDR2 reads SVGAGI. Here the CDR3 reads CATVRTGDQPQHF. The CDR3 DNA follows: TGTGCCACGGTTAGGACAGGGGACCAGCCCCAGCATTTT.